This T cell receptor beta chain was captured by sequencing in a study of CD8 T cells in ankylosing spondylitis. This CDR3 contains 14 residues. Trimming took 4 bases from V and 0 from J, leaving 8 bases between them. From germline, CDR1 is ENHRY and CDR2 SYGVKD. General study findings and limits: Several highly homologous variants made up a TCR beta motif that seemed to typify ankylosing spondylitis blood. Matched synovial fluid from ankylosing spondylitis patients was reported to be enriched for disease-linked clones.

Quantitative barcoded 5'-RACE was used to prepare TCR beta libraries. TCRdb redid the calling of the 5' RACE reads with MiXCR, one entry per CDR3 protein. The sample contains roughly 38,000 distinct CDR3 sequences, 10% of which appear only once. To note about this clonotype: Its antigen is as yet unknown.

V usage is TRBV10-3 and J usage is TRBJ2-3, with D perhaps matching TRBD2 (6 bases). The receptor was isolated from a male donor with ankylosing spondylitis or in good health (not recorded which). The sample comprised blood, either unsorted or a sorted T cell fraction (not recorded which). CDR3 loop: CAISVAGSTDTQYF. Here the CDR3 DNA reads TGTGCCATCAGTGTCGCGGGAAGCACAGATACGCAGTATTTT.